This is a list of T cell receptor beta chains from one sample in a study of OX40 agonist ivuxolimab in advanced cancers. TCRdb's copy holds only in-frame clones and misses some; the assay was immunoSEQ multiplex PCR. The sample holds approximately 100,000 clones, roughly 90% seen once. Sequencing used CD4+ or CD8+ T cells sorted from blood, obtained in a trial of the OX40 agonist ivuxolimab. These receptors originate from an adult with an advanced solid tumor such as melanoma, head and neck, liver or kidney cancer. CDR3s include the opening cysteine and the closing phenylalanine or tryptophan. A D gene is named only where the DNA matches it firmly. Clone size, where shown, is once, few, many, or a class for clones that have expanded.

j_call	d_call	clone_size	v_call	cdr3_nt	cdr3_aa
TRBJ2-1	.	once	TRBV7-2	TGTGCCAGCAGCCTATTTGCCCTGGTCGCGACTGGGGACAATGAGCAGTTCTTC	CASSLFALVATGDNEQFF
TRBJ2-7	.	.	TRBV30	TGTGCCTGGGAGAGGGCCTCACTCTACGAGCAGTACTTC	CAWERASLYEQYF
TRBJ2-7	.	.	TRBV28	TGTGCCAGCACCCCGAGGGTCGACCGCGTCAGTGACTTC	CASTPRVDRVSDF
TRBJ2-6	.	once	TRBV19	TGTGCCAGTAAGGACATCGACTCTGGGGCCAACGTCCTGACTTTC	CASKDIDSGANVLTF
TRBJ2-1	TRBD2	.	TRBV7-3	TGTGCCAGCAGCTTAACGCAGGCTAGCGGGAGGATGGAGCAGTTCTTC	CASSLTQASGRMEQFF
TRBJ1-3	TRBD1	.	TRBV5-1	TGCGCCAGCAGCTGGACAGGCCTCTCTGGAAACACCATATATTTT	CASSWTGLSGNTIYF
TRBJ2-1	TRBD2	.	TRBV18	TGTGCCAGCTCACTCACGGCCCTAGCGGGTGACAATGAGCAGTTCTTC	CASSLTALAGDNEQFF
TRBJ2-5	.	.	TRBV19	TGTGCCAGTAGTACACTAGCAAGGGAGACCCAGTACTTC	CASSTLARETQYF
TRBJ2-1	.	.	TRBV5-1	TGCGCCAGCAGCTTGGGGAACAATGAGCAGTTCTTC	CASSLGNNEQFF
TRBJ1-2	.	.	TRBV12-5	TGTGCTAGTGGTTTGGTACATCTCCCACCGCCCCGGGGTGGCTACACCTTC	CASGLVHLPPPRGGYTF
TRBJ2-5	TRBD2	.	TRBV7-9	TGTGCCAGCAGCGGTAGCGGGCGAGAGACCCAGTACTTC	CASSGSGRETQYF
TRBJ1-5	.	.	TRBV19	TGTGCCAGTAGTAAAACCGGGACAAACATTCGGCGGCCCCAGCATTTT	CASSKTGTNIRRPQHF
TRBJ2-3	TRBD2	.	TRBV4-2	TGTGCCAGCAGCCAAGCTAGCGGGAGGGCCTTGAGCACAGATACGCAGTATTTT	CASSQASGRALSTDTQYF